This section outlines one T cell receptor (beta chain) sequence together with its context. This record belongs to a study of blood T cells in healthy people across ages. It was with a sample-barcoded 5' primer and a J-beta primer mix that a second PCR of about 7 to 12 cycles was run. MiXCR, applied by TCRdb to the 5' RACE reads, yields one record per CDR3 protein. This table has around 800,000 distinct CDR3 sequences, roughly 53% appearing once. From germline, CDR1 is SGDLS and CDR2 YYNGEE. The CDR3 length is 14 residues. This TCR was sampled from an elderly man in good health. The rearrangement joins TRBV9 to TRBJ2-5; 9 nucleotides line up with TRBD2. The J call may be mistaken, given a closer DNA end match to TRBJ2-7. The sample was blood. CDR3 DNA: TGTGCCAGCAGCGGGGTAGCGGGAGTTTCCGAGCAGTACTTC. Translation: CASSGVAGVSEQYF.